Following are 16 T cell receptor beta chains from one sample sequenced in a study of blood T cell repertoires in COVID-19. The table came from immunoSEQ multiplex PCR; TCRdb's copy has only in-frame clones and leaves some out. The sample consists of 70,000 to 80,000 clones, approximately 86% of them appearing once. The sequencing sample was made of peripheral blood. These receptors all come from a human donor in a cohort sampled during active COVID-19.

This chain joins TRBV4-1 and TRBJ2-5; D possibly corresponds to TRBD1 (6 bases). The CDR3 has 17 amino acids. V gave up 1 base and J gave up 5 bases, with 20 bases separating them. CDR1 and CDR2 (germline): MGHRA, YSYEKL. CDR3 sequence: CASSQGNLGTQAETQYF. In DNA form, the CDR3 reads TGCGCCAGCAGCCAAGGGAACCTCGGGACACAGGCGGAGACCCAGTACTTC.

The chain uses TRBV6-5 and TRBJ1-1, with 7 bases fitting TRBD1. The CDR3 has 13 amino acids. CDR1 and CDR2 from the germline V gene are MNHEY and SVGAGI. V was pared by 0 bases and J by 7 bases, with 2 bases of the junction left unmatched. The CDR3: CASSYSRGHEAFF. The DNA for the CDR3 is TGTGCCAGCAGTTACTCGAGGGGGCATGAAGCTTTCTTT.

J is TRBJ2-1 and V is TRBV7-8, with 9 nucleotides matching TRBD1. Losses at the gene ends were 1 base for V and 2 bases for J; bases not matched to a gene: 3. The germline CDR1 and CDR2 sequences are SGHVS and FQNEAQ. The CDR3 contains 16 residues. The CDR3 here is CASSLVRTGAYNEQFF. In DNA, the CDR3 is TGTGCCAGCAGCTTAGTTCGGACAGGGGCCTACAATGAGCAGTTCTTC.

The CDR3 spells CASSQGGAATEAFF. In DNA, the CDR3 is TGTGCCAGCAGCCAAGGGGGCGCAGCCACTGAAGCTTTCTTT. This sequence joins TRBV5-4 and TRBJ1-1; TRBD1 matches 7 bases. Germline V gene sequence: CDR1 SGHNT, CDR2 YYREEE (reference sequence). The CDR3 consists of 14 residues. V lost 4 bases and J lost 4; bases outside the gene matches: 7.

The J gene is TRBJ2-4, the V gene TRBV11-2; 9 bases are a match to TRBD1. V lost 3 bases to trimming and J lost 0 bases; unmatched junction nucleotides: 3. Germline values: CDR1 SGHAT, CDR2 FQNNGV. This CDR3 is built from 16 residues. The CDR3 DNA reads TGTGCCAGCAGCTTGGACAGGGGAAAAGCCAAAAACATTCAGTACTTC. Protein: CASSLDRGKAKNIQYF.

The V and J genes are TRBV5-8 and TRBJ1-5; D remains ambiguous. The CDR3 length is 16 residues. The germline gives CDR1 SGHTS, CDR2 YDEGEE. With 3 bases removed from V and 0 bases from J, the gap between germline ends came to 13 bases. Written as DNA, the CDR3 is TGTGCCAGCAGCTATCCAACAGCCTATAGCAATCAGCCCCAGCATTTT. Translating it yields CASSYPTAYSNQPQHF.

The chain uses TRBV12-5 and TRBJ2-5, with a tentative D call TRBD1 (6 bases). V lost 5 bases and J lost 2, with 12 bases in between. Per germline, CDR1 LGHNT and CDR2 FRNRAP. This CDR3 spans 14 amino acids. The CDR3 DNA follows: TGTGCTAGTGGTACCTCCGGGACACAAGAGACCCAGTACTTC. Its translation is CASGTSGTQETQYF. Full variable domain (outside the CDR3, taken from reference TRBV12-5 and TRBJ2-5): DARVTQTPRHKVTEMGQEVTMRCQPILGHNTVFWYRQTMMQGLELLAYFRNRAPLDDSGMPKDRFSAEMPDATLATLKIQPSEPRDSAVYFCASGTSGTQETQYFGPGTRLLVL.

The CDR3 nucleotides read TGCGCCAGCAGCCAAGTGGGGGACAGAACTTCACCCCTCCACTTT. Translating it yields CASSQVGDRTSPLHF. The V call is TRBV4-3, the J call TRBJ1-6, with TRBD1 matching 7 bases. Looked up from germline, CDR1 is LGHNA and CDR2 is YSLEER. This CDR3 contains 15 residues. Germline trimming cut 1 base from V and 9 bases from J; bases unmatched to any gene: 6.

V is TRBV2 and J is TRBJ2-5, with 10 bases aligning to TRBD1. J was trimmed by 3 bases and V by 8 bases; bases with no gene match: 6. CDR3 length equals 14 residues. Germline-derived CDR1 and CDR2 are SNHLY and FYNNEI. CDR3 sequence reads: CASPRQGAKETQYF. Here the CDR3 DNA reads TGTGCCAGCCCGCGACAGGGGGCGAAAGAGACCCAGTACTTC.

This clone was found once. The chain has TRBV7-8 and TRBJ2-1; 7 nucleotides match TRBD1. The V gene's germline CDR1 is SGHVS and CDR2 FQNEAQ. V dropped 5 bases and J dropped 6; count of bases not matched to a gene: 4. CDR3 length equals 13 residues. Written as DNA, the CDR3 is TGTGCCAGCAGCACCCGACAGGGCAATGAGCAGTTCTTC. Encoded protein: CASSTRQGNEQFF.

The chain joins TRBV15 to TRBJ2-7; 7 bases match TRBD1. This CDR3 is 16 amino acids long. After removal of 5 bases from V and 5 bases from J, the junction contained 15 bases not matched to a gene. In germline, CDR1 is LNHNV, CDR2 YYDKDF (reference sequence). The CDR3 loop is CATSGRIFGTANEQYF. The CDR3 region has the DNA TGTGCCACCAGCGGCAGGATATTTGGGACAGCAAACGAGCAGTACTTC.

The count of this clone is one. The chain links TRBV7-2 to TRBJ1-4; 7 bases are shared with TRBD1. The V segment lost 0 bases and the J segment 7 bases; nucleotides outside the gene matches: 5. From germline, CDR1 is SGHTA and CDR2 FQGNSA. The CDR3 is 15 amino acids. The CDR3 here is CASSLATGAVEKLFF. CDR3 DNA: TGTGCCAGCAGCTTAGCTACAGGGGCGGTTGAAAAACTGTTTTTT.

This clone has just a few counts. The chain combines TRBV14 with TRBJ1-1; D ambiguous. The CDR3 has 16 amino acids. The V and J ends lost 7 bases and 0 bases respectively, with 18 bases between them. In germline, CDR1 is SGHDN, CDR2 FVKESK. CDR3 nucleotide sequence: TGTGCCAGCACTCGAGGCCCAGTCGCCATGAACACTGAAGCTTTCTTT. It encodes CASTRGPVAMNTEAFF.

The count of this clone is one. The chain is built from TRBV7-2 and TRBJ2-5; the match to TRBD2 covers 7 bases. Germline assignment: CDR1 SGHTA and CDR2 FQGNSA. This CDR3 has 14 amino acids. The V segment lost 5 bases and the J segment 2 bases; nucleotides outside the gene matches: 5. CDR3 protein: CASSPGGLQETQYF. The CDR3 DNA reads as TGTGCCAGCAGCCCGGGGGGACTTCAAGAGACCCAGTACTTC.

The chain combines TRBV5-6 with TRBJ2-1; TRBD2 might be the D (6 bases). Germline lookup yields CDR1 SGHDT and CDR2 YYEEEE. The V end lost 0 bases, the J end lost 0 bases, and 13 bases lay between the germline ends. The CDR3 consists of 17 residues. The CDR3 DNA follows: TGTGCCAGCAGCTTGGGATGGGGGGTGAGCTCCTACAATGAGCAGTTCTTC. Its translation: CASSLGWGVSSYNEQFF.

This clone was found once. V is TRBV7-8 and J is TRBJ2-7; a possible D gene is TRBD2 (5 bases). V gave up 2 bases and J gave up 4 bases, with 24 bases separating them. The CDR3 is 18 amino acids. Germline CDR1 and CDR2: SGHVS and FQNEAQ. The CDR3 sequence is CASSLSWRLWSPSYEQYF. The CDR3, as DNA: TGTGCCAGCAGCTTATCCTGGAGGTTGTGGAGTCCTTCTTACGAGCAGTACTTC. Complete variable domain (other parts from reference TRBV7-8 and TRBJ2-7): GAGVSQSPRYKVAKRGQDVALRCDPISGHVSLFWYQQALGQGPEFLTYFQNEAQLDKSGLPSDRFFAERPEGSVSTLKIQRTQQEDSAVYLCASSLSWRLWSPSYEQYFGPGTRLTVT.